There are a few counts of the clone carrying this TCR beta chain. This entry comes from a study of T cell changes during pregnancy in multiple sclerosis. Trimming left V 0 bases short and J 6 bases short, with 8 bases between. The CDR3 is made up of 13 amino acids. Looked up from germline, CDR1 is MNHNS and CDR2 is SASEGT. Using immunoSEQ multiplex PCR, the repertoire was profiled, and TCRdb retains in-frame clones only, with some absent. The sample includes roughly 27,000 clones, over 65% of them seen just once. This clonotype originated in a female donor with multiple sclerosis, enrolled in a pregnancy study. V usage is TRBV6-1 and J usage is TRBJ1-2; no firm D call. This specimen was CD8+ T cells from peripheral blood mononuclear cells, taken after pregnancy. CDR3 nucleotide sequence: TGTGCCAGCAGTGAAGCGGAGGTTCATGGCTACACCTTC. Amino acid sequence: CASSEAEVHGYTF.